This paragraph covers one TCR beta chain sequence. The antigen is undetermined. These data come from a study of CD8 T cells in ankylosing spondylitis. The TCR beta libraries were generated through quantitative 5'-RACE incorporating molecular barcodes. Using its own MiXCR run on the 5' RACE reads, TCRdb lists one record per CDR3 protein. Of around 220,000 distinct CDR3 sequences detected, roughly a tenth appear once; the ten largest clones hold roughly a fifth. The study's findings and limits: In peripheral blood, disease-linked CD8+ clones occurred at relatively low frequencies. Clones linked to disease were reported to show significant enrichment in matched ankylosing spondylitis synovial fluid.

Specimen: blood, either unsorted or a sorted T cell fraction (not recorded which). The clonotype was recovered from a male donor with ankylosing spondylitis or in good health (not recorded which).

CDR3 loop: CSVEARVGRETQYF. The DNA for the CDR3 is TGCAGCGTTGAAGCGAGGGTGGGTCGGGAGACCCAGTACTTC. The rearrangement uses TRBV29-1 and TRBJ2-5; weak D call: TRBD2 (5 bases). This CDR3 has 14 amino acids. The V end was cut by 1 base, the J end by 5 bases, with 14 bases between. Per germline, CDR1 SQVTM and CDR2 ANQGSEA.